The TCR beta chain under discussion was sequenced for a study of T-cell memory formation after mild COVID-19. This clonotype appeared a few times. This CDR3 contains 14 residues. Trimming took 4 bases from V and 6 from J; bases not matched to a gene: 7. Germline CDR1 reads SQVTM; CDR2 reads ANQGSEA. 5'RACE with constant-segment primers built TCRalpha and TCRbeta cDNA libraries with UMIs. TCRdb reanalysed the 5' RACE reads using MiXCR and keeps one entry per CDR3 protein. The sample consists of 30,000 to 50,000 distinct CDR3 sequences, about 6.1% of them appearing once. The chain is built from TRBV29-1 and TRBJ1-5; 9 positions match TRBD1. Sequenced sample: PBMCs or a T cell subset sorted from them (not recorded which). The TCR comes from an adult who had mild COVID-19 (a few samples of this study predate the infection). Cell type and time point are not known. The CDR3 bases are TGCAGCGTTGGACAGGGGGGTCCCGGTCAGCCCCAGCATTTT. Protein: CSVGQGGPGQPQHF.